Given below is one TCR beta chain in context. This clonotype was observed at least ten times. Its antigen remains unidentified. Per-base qualities were not stored, and no clone one base away is much larger. This record comes from a study of HIV-infected patients and healthy controls (dated by TCRdb to between 2014 and 2016). For the wider study: The study asked whether deep sequencing of the TCR repertoire from small blood samples of HIV patients could detect immune perturbation and reconstitution. What the research found in general, with its limitations: HLA typing of donors was not performed in the study. During therapy, HIV-associated CDR3s significantly decreased in frequency, while CMV-associated CDR3s did not change significantly, though most became more frequent. HIV-infected repertoires showed significantly elevated mean Gini indices relative to controls, which possibly reflects oligoclonality. Compared with untreated HIV+ repertoires, healthy control repertoires had roughly threefold more distinct CDR3s and a higher Shannon diversity. The apparent post-therapy recovery of the Gini index in HIV-infected patients was not reproduced in size-matched repertoire data. Only sixteen HIV-infected individuals were processed, which the authors considered a major limit on how widely the findings apply. The pairing of alpha and beta chains was not determined in the samples. Mean usage differed significantly between HIV-infected patients and controls for eight alpha and eight beta V genes. Both the Jaccard index and the count of highly shared sequences showed that healthy controls shared more CDR3s between individuals than HIV+ patients did. The use of whole blood limited sequencing depth and precluded separation of the dynamics of distinct T-cell subpopulations. The observed differences in diversity were not explained by the slight differences in age and sex profiles between the study cohorts. Unequal numbers of distinct sequences between patients and controls complicated comparisons, and size-matching overweighted rare events from HIV-infected data. Alpha-chain CDR3s from MAIT cells appeared at high frequency in healthy controls but were severely depleted in HIV+ repertoires.

SuperScript III was used to reverse transcribe 500 ng RNA with primers targeting the alpha and beta constant regions. Alpha and beta chain libraries were generated separately via chain-specific third strand synthesis with multiplexing indices. To avoid primer bias, the protocol used one single primer pair to amplify every rearrangement within a chain, and the protocol also attached molecular barcodes to each cDNA molecule. Purified cDNA was ligated with T4 RNA Ligase 1 onto a 5' RACE adapter bearing a random hexamer and the SP2 sequencing primer site. Second strand synthesis was primed from the SP2 site with Phusion polymerase, using slow temperature ramps to favor optimal annealing. The 12-nucleotide barcode on each molecule comprised two random hexamer sequences, both introduced before amplification and concatenated. A brief initial PCR introduced P5 and P7 adapter elements together with a second index, and a roughly 23-cycle amplification PCR using P5s and P7 primers was subsequently performed. Libraries received approximately 25 PCR cycles in total, were quantified on a Qubit, sized on a Bioanalyzer, and diluted to approximately 4 nM. Sequencing of the normalized libraries was performed on an Illumina MiSeq with 2 x 250 paired-end kits. Reverse transcription reactions underwent purification over MinElute columns, with elution into 9.5 to 10 ul Tris-Cl. A 1:1 ratio of AMPure XP beads was used to clean the adapter ligations after they had run for 20 to 25 hours at 16 degrees C. Processing in the source paper ran as follows. Demultiplexed FASTQ files were processed with a modified Decombinator that output V, J, insert and barcode information. Sequences sharing a barcode but differing from the dominant sequence were discarded as errors, and barcodes clustered at Levenshtein distance 3 were counted to estimate original cDNA molecules. The R packages ineq, vegan, igraph and RCytoscape were used for downstream analyses, together with IMGT nomenclature and CDR3 definitions. To avoid skew from clonal expansion, each TCR was counted once, and V gene usage was computed over distinct sequences. Whenever two unique CDR3 amino acid sequences within a donor differed by a single Levenshtein edit, similarity networks linked them. Published HIV-specific CDR3s (around 100 alpha, about 720 beta) and CMV-specific CDR3s (over 12 alpha, a few hundred beta) were compiled and searched for in the repertoires. Random subsampling to size-matched repertoires demonstrated that the decreased diversity in patients did not result from their lower sequence numbers. TCRdb trimmed public reads at Q25 via fastp, called clones via MiXCR and kept in-frame beta chains. Identical CDR3 proteins give one entry, which carries the most common genes and DNA. The V and J calls come from TCRdb's annotation, not from the publication. This sample gives thousands of distinct CDR3 sequences in total; roughly 5.8% of them show up just once. The ten largest clones capture roughly 8% of the sample.

Whole blood was used without cell fractionation, so all unsorted peripheral T cells were reflected in the repertoire. As controls, ten healthy donors without infection were sampled, and four of the ten donors were sampled a second time approximately three months later. For RNA extraction, about 2.3 ml of peripheral blood was collected into Tempus tubes. Residual genomic DNA was removed with the TURBO-DNase kit and globin mRNA was depleted with GLOBINclear. The CDR3 starts with the cysteine, ends with the phenylalanine, and has 14 residues. The entry retains the CDR3 DNA only, 42 bases that are in frame from base 1. Trimming leaves V shorter by 5 bases and J shorter by 4 bases, with the junction holding 4 bases beyond the gene matches. Reading the germline V gene (reference sequence) gives CDR1 LNHDA and CDR2 SQIVND.

This TCR was sampled from an adult in good health. Sequencing was carried out using blood. Recombination joined TRBV19 with TRBJ1-2; the central 10 bases match TRBD1. The CDR3 corresponds to CASSPGTGAYGYTF. The sequenced DNA: TGTGCCAGTAGTCCCGGGACAGGGGCCTATGGCTACACCTTC.